This TCR beta chain comes out of a study of OX40 agonist ivuxolimab in advanced cancers. Study details: Dose-escalation patients suffered from hepatocellular carcinoma, melanoma, renal cell or head and neck cancer. Findings of the study overall: The study found that CD8+ T cells averaged more expanded clones than CD4+. Determination of antigen specificity was not performed for the expanded peripheral T cells.

V was trimmed by 0 bases and J by 1 base, leaving 5 bases between them. CDR3 length: 14 residues. The germline V gene encodes CDR1 SGHNT and CDR2 YYREEE (reference sequence). Patients were ineligible given autoimmune disease history or systemic immunosuppression. As concerns this clone: Its antigen is undetermined.

Measured with immunoSEQ multiplex PCR; TCRdb has only the in-frame clones, and not every one. The top ten clones hold about 2.4% of a sample with fewer than 85,000 clones, roughly nine tenths of them seen once. The clonotype was recovered from an adult with an advanced solid tumor such as melanoma, head and neck, liver or kidney cancer. The material sequenced was CD4+ or CD8+ T cells sorted from blood, taken in a trial of the OX40 agonist ivuxolimab. The chain employs TRBV5-4 and TRBJ2-1, with unresolved D. CDR3 sequence reads: CASSLGGSYNEQFF. CDR3 DNA: TGTGCCAGCAGCTTGGGGGGATCCTACAATGAGCAGTTCTTC. Full variable domain (outside the CDR3, taken from reference TRBV5-4 and TRBJ2-1): ETGVTQSPTHLIKTRGQQVTLRCSSQSGHNTVSWYQQALGQGPQFIFQYYREEENGRGNFPPRFSGLQFPNYSSELNVNALELDDSALYLCASSLGGSYNEQFFGPGTRLTVL.